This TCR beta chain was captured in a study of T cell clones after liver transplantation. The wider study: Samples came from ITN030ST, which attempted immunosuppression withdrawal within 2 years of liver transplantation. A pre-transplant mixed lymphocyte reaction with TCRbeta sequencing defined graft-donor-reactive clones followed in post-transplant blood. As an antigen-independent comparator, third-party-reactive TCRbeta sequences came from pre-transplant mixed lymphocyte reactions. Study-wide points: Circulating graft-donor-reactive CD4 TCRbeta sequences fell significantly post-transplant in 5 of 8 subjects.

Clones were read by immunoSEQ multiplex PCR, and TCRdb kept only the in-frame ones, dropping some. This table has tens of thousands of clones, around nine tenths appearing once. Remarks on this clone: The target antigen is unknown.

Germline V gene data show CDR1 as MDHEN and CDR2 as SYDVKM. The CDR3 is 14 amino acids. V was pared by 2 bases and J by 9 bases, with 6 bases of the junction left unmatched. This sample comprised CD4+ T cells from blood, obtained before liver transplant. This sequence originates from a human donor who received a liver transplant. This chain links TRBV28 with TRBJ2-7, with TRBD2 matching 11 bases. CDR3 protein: CASSLIAGGGRQYF. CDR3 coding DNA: TGTGCCAGCAGTTTAATAGCGGGAGGGGGCCGGCAGTACTTC.